The TCR beta chain described here comes from a study of blood T cell repertoires in COVID-19. The repertoire was sequenced with immunoSEQ multiplex PCR; TCRdb's copy has only in-frame clones and lacks some. The data show roughly 410,000 clones, around 87% seen once. The CDR3 contains 17 residues. V trimming: 3 bases; J trimming: 5 bases; junction bases outside the gene matches: 10. Germline V gene lookup returns CDR1 LGHNA and CDR2 YNFKEQ. This chain connects TRBV4-2 to TRBJ2-2; 9 nucleotides match TRBD1. Sequenced: peripheral blood. The origin of this receptor is a woman aged 60-70 years with COVID-19, enrolled during active disease. For the CDR3, the DNA is TGTGCCAGCAGCCACTCTAGGACAGGGGAGAGGACCGGGGAGCTGTTTTTT. It codes for CASSHSRTGERTGELFF.